These 3 T cell receptor beta chains originate from one sample sequenced in a study of OX40 agonist ivuxolimab in advanced cancers. The library was obtained by the immunoSEQ multiplex PCR assay. TCRdb's version of the immuneACCESS table is confined to in-frame rearrangements and falls short of the full clone set. An unresolved V gene accounts for under half of the shortfall where checked; the remainder is of unknown origin. The sample table holds 77,000 or so clones, of which around 90% were seen once. Roughly 9.6% of the sample is held by the ten biggest clonotypes. The sample consisted of CD4+ or CD8+ T cells sorted from blood, taken in a trial of the OX40 agonist ivuxolimab. The receptors were gathered from an adult with an advanced solid tumor such as melanoma, head and neck, liver or kidney cancer.

The J gene is TRBJ2-7, the V gene TRBV7-9; D remains ambiguous. Looked up from germline, CDR1 is SEHNR and CDR2 is FQNEAQ (reference sequence). The CDR3 sequence is 14 residues long. Trimming left V 3 bases short and J 3 bases short, with 12 bases between. CDR3 sequence (DNA): TGTGCCAGCAGCTTGGACGGACGAGGCTACGAGCAGTACTTC. As protein: CASSLDGRGYEQYF.

The chain uses TRBV27 and TRBJ2-7, with D perhaps TRBD1 (6 bases). Trimming took off 11 bases at V and 6 bases at J, with 20 bases between the two ends. This CDR3 is built from 13 residues. From germline, CDR1 is MNHEY and CDR2 SMNVEV (reference sequence). CDR3 residues: CASSGQRFFEQYF. The CDR3 DNA follows: TGTGCCTCGTCAGGACAGAGGTTTTTCGAGCAGTACTTC.

The chain couples TRBV30 to TRBJ2-3; 8 bases align to TRBD2. V was pared by 7 bases and J by 2 bases, with 5 bases of the junction left unmatched. The CDR3 is 13 amino acids. The V gene's germline CDR1 is GTSNPN and CDR2 SVGIG (reference sequence). The CDR3 DNA follows: TGTGCCTTAAGCGGGGGCTACACAGATACGCAGTATTTT. Translating gives CALSGGYTDTQYF.